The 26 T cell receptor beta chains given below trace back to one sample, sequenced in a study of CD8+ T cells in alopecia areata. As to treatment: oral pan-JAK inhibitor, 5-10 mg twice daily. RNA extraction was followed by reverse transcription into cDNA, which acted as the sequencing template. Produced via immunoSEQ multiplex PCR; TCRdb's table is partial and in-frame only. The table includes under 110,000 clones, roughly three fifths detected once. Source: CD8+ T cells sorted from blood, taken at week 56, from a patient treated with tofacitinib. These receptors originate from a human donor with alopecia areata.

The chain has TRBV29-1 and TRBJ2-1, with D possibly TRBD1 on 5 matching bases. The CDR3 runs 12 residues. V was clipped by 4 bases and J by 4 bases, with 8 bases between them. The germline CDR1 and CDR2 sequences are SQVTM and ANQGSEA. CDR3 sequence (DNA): TGCAGCGTTGCGGACATTTACAATGAGCAGTTCTTC. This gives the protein CSVADIYNEQFF.

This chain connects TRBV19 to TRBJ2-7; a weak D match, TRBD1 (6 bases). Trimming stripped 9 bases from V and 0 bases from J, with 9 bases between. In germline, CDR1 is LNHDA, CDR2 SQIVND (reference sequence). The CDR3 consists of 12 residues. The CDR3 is CASRDNSYEQYF. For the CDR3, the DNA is TGTGCCAGCCGGGACAACTCCTACGAGCAGTACTTC.

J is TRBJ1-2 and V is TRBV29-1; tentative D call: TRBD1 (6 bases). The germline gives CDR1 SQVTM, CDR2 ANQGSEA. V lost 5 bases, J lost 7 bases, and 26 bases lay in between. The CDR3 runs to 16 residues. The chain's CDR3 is CSVRPSTGAKGGGYTF. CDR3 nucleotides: TGCAGCGTTCGCCCCAGCACGGGGGCGAAGGGTGGTGGCTACACCTTC.

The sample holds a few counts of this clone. In DNA, the CDR3 is TGTGCCTGGAGTGCGACTAGCGGCACAGATACGCAGTATTTT. This gives the protein CAWSATSGTDTQYF. The chain carries TRBV30 and TRBJ2-3, with 8 bases identical to TRBD2. In germline, CDR1 is GTSNPN, CDR2 SVGIG (reference sequence). V gave up 1 base and J gave up 1 base; unmatched junction bases: 1. The length of the CDR3 is 14 residues.

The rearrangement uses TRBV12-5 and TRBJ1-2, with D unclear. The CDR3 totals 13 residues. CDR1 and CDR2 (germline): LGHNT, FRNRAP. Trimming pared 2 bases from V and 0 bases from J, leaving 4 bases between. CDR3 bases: TGTGCTAGTGGTTTGACACCTAACTATGGCTACACCTTC. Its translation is CASGLTPNYGYTF. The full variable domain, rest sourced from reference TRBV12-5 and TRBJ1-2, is DARVTQTPRHKVTEMGQEVTMRCQPILGHNTVFWYRQTMMQGLELLAYFRNRAPLDDSGMPKDRFSAEMPDATLATLKIQPSEPRDSAVYFCASGLTPNYGYTFGSGTRLTVV.

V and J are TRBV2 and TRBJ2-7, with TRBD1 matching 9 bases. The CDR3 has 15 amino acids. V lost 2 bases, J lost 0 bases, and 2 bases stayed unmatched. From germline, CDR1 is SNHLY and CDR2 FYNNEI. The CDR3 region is CASSEWTGDSYEQYF. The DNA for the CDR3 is TGTGCCAGCAGTGAATGGACAGGGGACTCCTACGAGCAGTACTTC.

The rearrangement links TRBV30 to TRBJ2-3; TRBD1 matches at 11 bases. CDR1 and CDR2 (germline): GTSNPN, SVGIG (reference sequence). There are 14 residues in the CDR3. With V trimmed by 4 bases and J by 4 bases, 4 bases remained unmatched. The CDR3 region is CAWNGQGAADTQYF. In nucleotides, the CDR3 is TGTGCCTGGAACGGACAGGGGGCAGCAGATACGCAGTATTTT. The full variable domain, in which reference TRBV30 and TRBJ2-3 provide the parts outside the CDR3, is SQTIHQWPATLVQPVGSPLSLECTVEGTSNPNLYWYRQAAGRGLQLLFYSVGIGQISSEVPQNLSASRPQDRQFILSSKKLLLSDSGFYLCAWNGQGAADTQYFGPGTRLTVL.

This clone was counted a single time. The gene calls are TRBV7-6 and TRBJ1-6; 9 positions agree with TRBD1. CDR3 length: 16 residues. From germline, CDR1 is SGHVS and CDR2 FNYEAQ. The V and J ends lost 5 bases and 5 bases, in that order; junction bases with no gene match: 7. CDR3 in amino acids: CASSPNRGQDNSPLHF. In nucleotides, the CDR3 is TGTGCCAGCAGCCCCAACAGGGGGCAGGATAATTCACCCCTCCACTTT.

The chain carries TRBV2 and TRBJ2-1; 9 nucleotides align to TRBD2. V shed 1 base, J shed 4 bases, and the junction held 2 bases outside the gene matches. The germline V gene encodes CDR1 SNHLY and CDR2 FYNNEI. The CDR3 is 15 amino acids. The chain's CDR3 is CASSEGTSEYNEQFF. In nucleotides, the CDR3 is TGTGCCAGCAGTGAAGGGACTAGCGAATACAATGAGCAGTTCTTC.

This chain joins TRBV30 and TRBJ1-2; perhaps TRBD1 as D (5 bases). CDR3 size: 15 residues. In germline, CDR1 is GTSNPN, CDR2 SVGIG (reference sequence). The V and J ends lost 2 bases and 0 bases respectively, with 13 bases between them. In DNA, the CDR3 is TGTGCCTGGAGTCCGCCGGACAAGACTAACTATGGCTACACCTTC. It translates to CAWSPPDKTNYGYTF.

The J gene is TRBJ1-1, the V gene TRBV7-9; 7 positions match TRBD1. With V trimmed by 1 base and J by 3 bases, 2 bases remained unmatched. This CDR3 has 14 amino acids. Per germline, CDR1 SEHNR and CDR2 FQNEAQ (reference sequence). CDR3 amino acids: CASSLGGQHTEAFF. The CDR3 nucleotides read TGTGCCAGCAGCTTAGGGGGACAGCACACTGAAGCTTTCTTT.

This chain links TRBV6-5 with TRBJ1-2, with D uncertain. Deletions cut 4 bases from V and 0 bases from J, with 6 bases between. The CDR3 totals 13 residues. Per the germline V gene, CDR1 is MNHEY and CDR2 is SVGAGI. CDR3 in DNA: TGTGCCAGCAGTTTCGGCTCTAACTATGGCTACACCTTC. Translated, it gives CASSFGSNYGYTF.

CDR3 sequence (DNA): TGTGCCAGCAGCCAAGATTTATGGGGCGGAAGCTATGGCTACACCTTC. Translated: CASSQDLWGGSYGYTF. The rearrangement uses TRBV4-2 and TRBJ1-2; D perhaps matches TRBD1 (5 bases). The germline V gene has CDR1 LGHNA and CDR2 YNFKEQ. Trimming took 0 bases from V and 4 from J, leaving 15 bases between them. The CDR3 is 16 amino acids.

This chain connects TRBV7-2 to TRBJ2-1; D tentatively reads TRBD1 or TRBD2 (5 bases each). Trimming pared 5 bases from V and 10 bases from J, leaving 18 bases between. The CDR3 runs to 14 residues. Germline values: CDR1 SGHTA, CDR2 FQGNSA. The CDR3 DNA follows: TGTGCCAGCAGCCGCCCCCGGGGCCTCCTCGAGCAGTTCTTC. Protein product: CASSRPRGLLEQFF.

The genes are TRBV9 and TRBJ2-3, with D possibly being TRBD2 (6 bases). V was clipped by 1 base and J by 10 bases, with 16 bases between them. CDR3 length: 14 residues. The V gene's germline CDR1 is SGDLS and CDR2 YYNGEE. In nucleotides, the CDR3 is TGTGCCAGCAGCGTAAGCTCGGGGGTCCTCGCGCAGTATTTT. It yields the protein CASSVSSGVLAQYF.

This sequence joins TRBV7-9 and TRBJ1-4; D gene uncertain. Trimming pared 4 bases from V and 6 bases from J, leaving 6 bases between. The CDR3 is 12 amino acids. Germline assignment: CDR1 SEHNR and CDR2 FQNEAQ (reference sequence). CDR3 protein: CASSWFDEKLFF. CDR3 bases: TGTGCCAGCAGCTGGTTCGATGAAAAACTGTTTTTT.

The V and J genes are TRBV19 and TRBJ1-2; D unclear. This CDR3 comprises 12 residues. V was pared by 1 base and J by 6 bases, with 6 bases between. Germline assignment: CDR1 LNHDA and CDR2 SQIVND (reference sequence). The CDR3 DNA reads TGTGCCAGTAGTATAGGGACGGATGGCTACACCTTC. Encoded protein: CASSIGTDGYTF.

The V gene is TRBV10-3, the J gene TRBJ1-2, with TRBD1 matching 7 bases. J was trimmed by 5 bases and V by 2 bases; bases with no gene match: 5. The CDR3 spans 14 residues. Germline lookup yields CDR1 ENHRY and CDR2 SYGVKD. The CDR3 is CAISETDREYGYTF. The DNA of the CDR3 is TGTGCCATCAGTGAGACTGACAGGGAATATGGCTACACCTTC.

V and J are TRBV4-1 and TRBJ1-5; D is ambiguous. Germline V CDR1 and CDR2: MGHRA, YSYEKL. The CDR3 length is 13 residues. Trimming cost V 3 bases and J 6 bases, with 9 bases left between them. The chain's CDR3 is CASSQRRGQPQHF. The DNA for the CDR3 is TGCGCCAGCAGCCAGAGACGGGGTCAGCCCCAGCATTTT.

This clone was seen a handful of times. The CDR3 spells CASLGVGQGFRDEQFF. CDR3 bases: TGTGCTAGCCTCGGGGTGGGACAGGGTTTCCGTGATGAGCAGTTCTTC. The V call is TRBV12-5, the J call TRBJ2-1; 9 positions agree with TRBD1. The CDR3 has 16 residues. The germline V gene encodes CDR1 LGHNT and CDR2 FRNRAP. V shed 9 bases, J shed 8 bases, and the junction held 17 bases outside the gene matches.

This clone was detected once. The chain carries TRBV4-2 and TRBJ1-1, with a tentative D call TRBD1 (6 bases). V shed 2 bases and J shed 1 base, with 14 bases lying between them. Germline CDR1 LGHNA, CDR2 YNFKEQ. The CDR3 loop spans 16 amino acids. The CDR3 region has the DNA TGTGCCAGCAGCCAAAGGGTTGGGGGGCGGAACACTGAAGCTTTCTTT. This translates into CASSQRVGGRNTEAFF.

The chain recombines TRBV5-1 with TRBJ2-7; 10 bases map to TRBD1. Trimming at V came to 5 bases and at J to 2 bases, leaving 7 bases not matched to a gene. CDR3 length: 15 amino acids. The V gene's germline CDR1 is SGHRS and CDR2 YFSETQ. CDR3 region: CASREGTGVPYEQYF. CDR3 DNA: TGCGCCAGCAGAGAAGGGACAGGGGTTCCCTACGAGCAGTACTTC.

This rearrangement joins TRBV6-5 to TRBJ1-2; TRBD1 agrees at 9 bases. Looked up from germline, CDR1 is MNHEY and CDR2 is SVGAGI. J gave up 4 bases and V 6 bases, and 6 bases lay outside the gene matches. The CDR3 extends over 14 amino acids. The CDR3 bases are TGTGCCAGCAGCCACCCGGGACAGGGCTATGGCTACACCTTC. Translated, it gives CASSHPGQGYGYTF.

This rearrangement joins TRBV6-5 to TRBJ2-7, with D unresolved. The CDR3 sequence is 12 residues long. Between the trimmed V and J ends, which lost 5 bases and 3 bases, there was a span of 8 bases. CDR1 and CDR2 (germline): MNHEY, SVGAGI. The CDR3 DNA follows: TGTGCCAGCAGTCCATCGGTCTACGAGCAGTACTTC. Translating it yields CASSPSVYEQYF.

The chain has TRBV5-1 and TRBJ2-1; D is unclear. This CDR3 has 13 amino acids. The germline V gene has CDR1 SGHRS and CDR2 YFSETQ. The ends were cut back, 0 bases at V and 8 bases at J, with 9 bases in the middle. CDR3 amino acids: CASSLGALDEQFF. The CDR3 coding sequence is TGCGCCAGCAGCTTGGGGGCCCTAGATGAGCAGTTCTTC.

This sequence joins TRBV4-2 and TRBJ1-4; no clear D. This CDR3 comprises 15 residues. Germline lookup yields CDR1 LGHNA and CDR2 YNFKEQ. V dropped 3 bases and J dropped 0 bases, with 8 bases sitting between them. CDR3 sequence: CASSQNIPTNEKLFF. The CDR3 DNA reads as TGTGCCAGCAGCCAGAACATACCAACTAATGAAAAACTGTTTTTT.